These T cell receptor beta chains were read from a single sample in a study of spatial heterogeneity in lung cancer. TCRdb re-analysed the 5' RACE reads in MiXCR, keeping a single row per CDR3 protein. The sample lists about 52,000 distinct CDR3 sequences; around 7% were seen once. This specimen was PBMCs, taken at surgery. These receptors were obtained from a female donor with early-stage non-small cell lung cancer. Each CDR3 is given with its conserved first and last residue. Fields, in order: clone size, V gene, J gene, D gene, CDR3 DNA, CDR3 protein. A D gene is named only where the DNA matches it firmly. The size of a clone is reported for some rows only, either as once, few or many, or as a class for expanded clones.

size: many; V: TRBV18; J: TRBJ1-6; D: TRBD1; DNA: TGTGCCAGCTCACCAGGGACAGGGTTGGATTCACCCCTCCACTTT; CDR3: CASSPGTGLDSPLHF
size: few; V: TRBV12-3/TRBV12-4; J: TRBJ2-7; D: NA; DNA: TGTGCCAGCAGTCCCGCGGGACACCCGTTCATGCTGGAGCAGTACTTC; CDR3: CASSPAGHPFMLEQYF
size: many; V: TRBV28; J: TRBJ1-1; D: NA; DNA: TGTGCCAGCAGTCTCCCCTTACAGGGCGGGGGAAACACTGAAGCTTTCTTT; CDR3: CASSLPLQGGGNTEAFF
size: many; V: TRBV7-2; J: TRBJ2-3; D: TRBD2; DNA: TGTGCCAGCAGCTTAGCAGCGGGGCAAGATACGCAGTATTTT; CDR3: CASSLAAGQDTQYF
size: NA; V: TRBV7-2; J: TRBJ1-5; D: NA; DNA: TGTGCCAGCAGCTTGAGCAGCTCTGATCAGCCCCAGCATTTT; CDR3: CASSLSSSDQPQHF
size: NA; V: TRBV6-2/TRBV6-3; J: TRBJ2-2; D: TRBD2; DNA: TGTGCCACCGCGGTACTAGCGACCGGGGAGCTGTTTTTT; CDR3: CATAVLATGELFF
size: many; V: TRBV3-1; J: TRBJ2-2; D: NA; DNA: TGTGCCAGCAGCCAAGGAGGTTGGGGCACCACCGGGGAGCTGTTTTTT; CDR3: CASSQGGWGTTGELFF
size: many; V: TRBV29-1; J: TRBJ1-2; D: NA; DNA: TGCAGCGTTGAATCCCCAGGTGGGGGCTACACCTTC; CDR3: CSVESPGGGYTF
size: many; V: TRBV2; J: TRBJ2-1; D: TRBD2; DNA: TGTGCCAGCAATCTGGGACTAGTGAATGAGCAGTTCTTC; CDR3: CASNLGLVNEQFF
size: few; V: TRBV5-4; J: TRBJ1-1; D: NA; DNA: TGTGCCAGCAGCTTGGGGGGGTCAGTTGAAGCTTTCTTT; CDR3: CASSLGGSVEAFF
size: few; V: TRBV10-3; J: TRBJ2-5; D: TRBD1; DNA: TGTGCCACCGGACAGGGCCGGGAGACCCAGTACTTC; CDR3: CATGQGRETQYF
size: many; V: TRBV7-6; J: TRBJ2-7; D: TRBD2; DNA: TGTGCCAGCAGCTTATACGTAGCGGGGTCCTCCTACGAGCAGTACTTC; CDR3: CASSLYVAGSSYEQYF
size: many; V: TRBV5-1; J: TRBJ2-1; D: TRBD2; DNA: TGCGCCAGCAGCCCAGGACTAGCGGGTAACAATGAGCAGTTCTTC; CDR3: CASSPGLAGNNEQFF
size: NA; V: TRBV10-3; J: TRBJ2-3; D: NA; DNA: TGTGCCACCCAAGAGTCGATTTACCTCACAGATACGCAGTATTTT; CDR3: CATQESIYLTDTQYF
size: few; V: TRBV3-1; J: TRBJ2-7; D: NA; DNA: TGTGCCAGCAGCCAAGGGCCGGGGAGCTCCTACGAGCAGTACTTC; CDR3: CASSQGPGSSYEQYF
size: NA; V: TRBV5-1; J: TRBJ2-2; D: NA; DNA: TGCGCCAGCAGCTTGGTTGATAGTACCACCGGGGAGCTGTTTTTT; CDR3: CASSLVDSTTGELFF
size: many; V: TRBV30; J: TRBJ2-1; D: NA; DNA: TGTGCCTGGAGTTTACAGGCATACAATGAGCAGTTCTTC; CDR3: CAWSLQAYNEQFF
size: few; V: TRBV28; J: TRBJ1-5; D: NA; DNA: TGTGCCAGCAGGACACCGAATCAGCCCCAGCATTTT; CDR3: CASRTPNQPQHF
size: few; V: TRBV2; J: TRBJ1-1; D: NA; DNA: TGTGCCAGCAAGTCAGGGGTTGAAGCTTTCTTT; CDR3: CASKSGVEAFF
size: few; V: TRBV6-1; J: TRBJ1-1; D: NA; DNA: TGTGCCATCGCAGGACCGAACACTGAAGCTTTCTTT; CDR3: CAIAGPNTEAFF
size: NA; V: TRBV7-9; J: TRBJ1-2; D: TRBD1; DNA: TGTGCCAGCAGCTTAGGCACAGGGGCAGACTATGGCTACACCTTC; CDR3: CASSLGTGADYGYTF
size: NA; V: TRBV2; J: TRBJ1-3; D: NA; DNA: TGTGCCAGCACCGCGAAGGGTACTGGAAACACCATATATTTT; CDR3: CASTAKGTGNTIYF
size: medium-sized; V: TRBV7-2; J: TRBJ1-3; D: TRBD1; DNA: TGTGCCAGCAGCTCGGACAGGAGCTCTGGAAACACCATATATTTT; CDR3: CASSSDRSSGNTIYF
size: few; V: TRBV19; J: TRBJ2-6; D: NA; DNA: TGTGCCAGTAGTATAGACAGGGGACGATCTGGGGCCAACGTCCTGACTTTC; CDR3: CASSIDRGRSGANVLTF
size: many; V: TRBV5-1; J: TRBJ2-5; D: NA; DNA: TGCGCCAGCAGCTTCACTCCGGGAGTAGAGACCCAGTACTTC; CDR3: CASSFTPGVETQYF
size: many; V: TRBV15; J: TRBJ2-5; D: TRBD2; DNA: TGTGCCACCAGCAGACGACTAGCGGTTGGGGAGACCCAGTACTTC; CDR3: CATSRRLAVGETQYF
size: many; V: TRBV7-2; J: TRBJ2-5; D: TRBD2; DNA: TGTGCCAGCACCCACCGGATAGCGGGGTTACAAGAGACCCAGTACTTC; CDR3: CASTHRIAGLQETQYF
size: many; V: TRBV28; J: TRBJ1-1; D: NA; DNA: TGTGCCAGCAGTTTAGGACACACTGAAGCTTTCTTT; CDR3: CASSLGHTEAFF
size: NA; V: TRBV4-1; J: TRBJ2-2; D: TRBD1; DNA: TGCGCCAGCGGGGACAGGGGAAACACCGGGGAGCTGTTTTTT; CDR3: CASGDRGNTGELFF
size: NA; V: TRBV5-1; J: TRBJ2-5; D: TRBD2; DNA: TGCGCCAGCAGCCCCGGGGGGGCCCAAGAGACCCAGTACTTC; CDR3: CASSPGGAQETQYF
size: many; V: TRBV7-2; J: TRBJ1-1; D: NA; DNA: TGTGCCAGCAGCTTAGTTGGCAGGAACACTGAAGCTTTCTTT; CDR3: CASSLVGRNTEAFF
size: once; V: TRBV6-5; J: TRBJ2-7; D: NA; DNA: TGTGCCAGCAGTTACCTGGGCCCTTCCTACGAGCAGCACTTC; CDR3: CASSYLGPSYEQHF
size: many; V: TRBV7-2; J: TRBJ1-6; D: NA; DNA: TGTGCCAGCAGCTTATATGGGAGAAATTCACCCCTCCACTTT; CDR3: CASSLYGRNSPLHF
size: few; V: TRBV20-1; J: TRBJ1-5; D: NA; DNA: TGCAGTGCCACGGAAAATCCGATTCGGCCCCAGCATTTT; CDR3: CSATENPIRPQHF
size: NA; V: TRBV28; J: TRBJ2-7; D: NA; DNA: TGTGCCAGCAGGCATTCCTACGAGCAGTACTTC; CDR3: CASRHSYEQYF
size: NA; V: TRBV29-1; J: TRBJ1-4; D: NA; DNA: TGCAGCGTTGAAATCTCCCAGGGGATGGAGGAAAAACTGTTTTTT; CDR3: CSVEISQGMEEKLFF
size: many; V: TRBV29-1; J: TRBJ2-1; D: TRBD2; DNA: TGCAGCGTTGTCGGGAGGGGAGTCTACAATGAGCAGTTCTTC; CDR3: CSVVGRGVYNEQFF
size: many; V: TRBV6-5; J: TRBJ2-5; D: NA; DNA: TGTGCCAGCAAGGAAGTTAGTCACAGAGAGACCCAGTACTTC; CDR3: CASKEVSHRETQYF
size: NA; V: TRBV20-1; J: TRBJ2-3; D: TRBD1; DNA: TGCAGTGCTTCCGGAGAGGGGACAGGGGTTAGCGATACGCAGTATTTT; CDR3: CSASGEGTGVSDTQYF
size: many; V: TRBV5-5; J: TRBJ1-4; D: TRBD1; DNA: TGTGCCAGCAGCTTGGGAGGGGGCGCGATTGAAAAACTGTTTTTT; CDR3: CASSLGGGAIEKLFF
size: NA; V: TRBV7-8; J: TRBJ2-3; D: NA; DNA: TGTGCCAGCAGCTTCAGGGTGGATACGCAGTATTTT; CDR3: CASSFRVDTQYF
size: many; V: TRBV19; J: TRBJ2-7; D: NA; DNA: TGTGCCAGTAACCCCCGGGACGGCTCCTACGAGCAGTACTTC; CDR3: CASNPRDGSYEQYF
size: many; V: TRBV12-5; J: TRBJ1-6; D: NA; DNA: TGTGCTAGTGGTTTCCCAGGGTCTCCCTCACCCCTCCACTTT; CDR3: CASGFPGSPSPLHF
size: many; V: TRBV28; J: TRBJ2-1; D: NA; DNA: TGTGCCAGCAGTTTAGTCTCCGGGGCGAATGAGCAGTTCTTC; CDR3: CASSLVSGANEQFF
size: many; V: TRBV7-9; J: TRBJ1-1; D: TRBD1; DNA: TGTGCCAGCAGGAGTTACAGGGGCAACACTGAAGCTTTCTTT; CDR3: CASRSYRGNTEAFF
size: many; V: TRBV28; J: TRBJ1-2; D: TRBD1; DNA: TGTGCCAGCAGTTTCTATGACAGGGGGATCGGCTACACCTTC; CDR3: CASSFYDRGIGYTF
size: many; V: TRBV7-9; J: TRBJ2-3; D: TRBD1; DNA: TGTGCCAGCAGCTTAGGACAGGGCGTAGATACGCAGTATTTT; CDR3: CASSLGQGVDTQYF
size: few; V: TRBV5-1; J: TRBJ1-1; D: TRBD1; DNA: TGCGCCAGCAGCTTGCATGGGACAGGGTGGTATGGAGTCACTGAAGCTTTCTTT; CDR3: CASSLHGTGWYGVTEAFF
size: NA; V: TRBV12-3/TRBV12-4; J: TRBJ1-6; D: NA; DNA: TGTGCCAGCAGTACTCAGGGAGCCTCCTATAATTCACCCCTCCACTTT; CDR3: CASSTQGASYNSPLHF
size: NA; V: TRBV20-1; J: TRBJ1-6; D: NA; DNA: TGCAGTGCTAGAGATCATTATGGCTCCTATAATTCACCCCTCCACTTT; CDR3: CSARDHYGSYNSPLHF
size: many; V: TRBV7-9; J: TRBJ1-4; D: NA; DNA: TGTGCCAGCACCTCGGGAGGGGGTGGAGAACTGTTTTTT; CDR3: CASTSGGGGELFF
size: many; V: TRBV7-3; J: TRBJ2-7; D: TRBD2; DNA: TGTGCCAGCAGCTTGAACCCGGGACTAGCGGGGGCCGAGCAGTACTTC; CDR3: CASSLNPGLAGAEQYF
size: many; V: TRBV7-9; J: TRBJ2-2; D: TRBD2; DNA: TGTGCCTTAAAGGGAGGGCTGAACACCGGGGAGCTGTTTTTT; CDR3: CALKGGLNTGELFF
size: many; V: TRBV4-2; J: TRBJ2-3; D: NA; DNA: TGTGCCAGCACCCTAAAAACTGCGGGGCCTGCCACAGATACGCAGTATTTT; CDR3: CASTLKTAGPATDTQYF
size: few; V: TRBV20-1; J: TRBJ1-1; D: NA; DNA: TGCAGTGTCTCCCGGGGGCGACTCAACACTGAAGCTTTCTTT; CDR3: CSVSRGRLNTEAFF
size: many; V: TRBV6-1; J: TRBJ1-2; D: TRBD1; DNA: TGTGCCAGCACCCCGACCGGGACAGACTATGGCTACACCTTC; CDR3: CASTPTGTDYGYTF
size: many; V: TRBV4-1; J: TRBJ2-5; D: TRBD2; DNA: TGCGCCAGCAGCCAAGATCCCCTAGCGGGGGAAGAGACCCAGTACTTC; CDR3: CASSQDPLAGEETQYF